This note documents a single TCR beta chain sequence. What it binds is not known. This sample was taken from a study of T cells in Graves' hyperthyroidism and ophthalmopathy. The overall study: Peripheral blood was drawn at first diagnosis, prior to all treatment. General study findings and limits: Researchers found most expanded thyroid clonotypes above 0.001 in blood as well.

Deletions cut 2 bases from V and 2 bases from J, with 14 bases between. Germline CDR1 and CDR2: MNHNS and SASEGT. The CDR3 totals 16 residues. Amplification of TCR beta CDR3 regions was performed using RNA transcripts as template. First-round RT-PCR targeting the TCR CDR3 was performed with the HTBI primer set. TCRdb re-derived calls from the multiplex PCR reads in MiXCR, one entry per CDR3 protein. The sample includes under 550,000 distinct CDR3 sequences, 15% to 20% of them seen just once. This chain uses TRBV6-1 with TRBJ2-3; maybe TRBD1 (6 bases). What was sequenced was blood. The TCR comes from a man aged 35 to 55 with Graves' ophthalmopathy. CDR3 DNA: TGTGCCAGCAGTGAACGGGTGGGGGCAAACACAGATACGCAGTATTTT. The encoded protein is CASSERVGANTDTQYF.